This T cell receptor (beta chain) is drawn from a study of T cell changes during pregnancy in multiple sclerosis. Method: immunoSEQ multiplex PCR; TCRdb's copy keeps in-frame clones and lacks some. This sample has tens of thousands of clones, with 90% to 95% found just once. CDR3 size: 18 residues. The material sequenced was peripheral blood, taken in the second trimester of pregnancy. The sequence derives from a female donor in good health, enrolled as a control in a pregnancy study. The chain employs TRBV21-1 and TRBJ1-2. TRBV21-1 is reported as a pseudogene. The CDR3 loop reads CASSKELAETRARGGYTF. The CDR3, as DNA: TGTGCCAGCAGCAAAGAGTTGGCCGAGACGAGGGCAAGAGGTGGCTACACCTTC.